This T cell receptor beta chain was profiled in a study of blood T cell repertoires in COVID-19. The CDR3 loop spans 13 amino acids. Germline V lookup: CDR1 SQVTM, CDR2 ANQGSEA. The J segment lost 4 bases and the V segment lost 3 bases, leaving 0 bases of the junction unmatched. Using immunoSEQ multiplex PCR, the repertoire was profiled, and TCRdb retains in-frame clones only, with some absent. The data hold about 130,000 clones, with around three quarters observed a single time. V is TRBV29-1 and J is TRBJ2-2; 9 bases are shared with TRBD1. The TCR originated in a human donor in a cohort sampled during active COVID-19. Sequencing was done on a sample of peripheral blood. Written as DNA, the CDR3 is TGCAGCGTTGAGACAGGGGGCACCGGGGAGCTGTTTTTT. This encodes CSVETGGTGELFF.